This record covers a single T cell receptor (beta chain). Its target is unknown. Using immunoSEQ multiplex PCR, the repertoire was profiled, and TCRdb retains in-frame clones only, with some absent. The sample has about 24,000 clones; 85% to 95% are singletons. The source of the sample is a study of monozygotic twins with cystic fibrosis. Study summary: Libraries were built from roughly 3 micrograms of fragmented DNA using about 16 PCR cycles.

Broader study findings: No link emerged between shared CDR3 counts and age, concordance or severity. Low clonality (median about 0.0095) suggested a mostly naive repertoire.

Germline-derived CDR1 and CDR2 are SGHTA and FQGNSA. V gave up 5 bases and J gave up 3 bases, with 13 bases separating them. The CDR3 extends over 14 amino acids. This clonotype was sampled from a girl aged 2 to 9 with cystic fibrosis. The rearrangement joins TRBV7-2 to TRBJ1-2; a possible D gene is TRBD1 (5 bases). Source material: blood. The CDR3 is CASSVFRVDYGYTF. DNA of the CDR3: TGTGCCAGCAGCGTATTCAGGGTAGACTATGGCTACACCTTC.